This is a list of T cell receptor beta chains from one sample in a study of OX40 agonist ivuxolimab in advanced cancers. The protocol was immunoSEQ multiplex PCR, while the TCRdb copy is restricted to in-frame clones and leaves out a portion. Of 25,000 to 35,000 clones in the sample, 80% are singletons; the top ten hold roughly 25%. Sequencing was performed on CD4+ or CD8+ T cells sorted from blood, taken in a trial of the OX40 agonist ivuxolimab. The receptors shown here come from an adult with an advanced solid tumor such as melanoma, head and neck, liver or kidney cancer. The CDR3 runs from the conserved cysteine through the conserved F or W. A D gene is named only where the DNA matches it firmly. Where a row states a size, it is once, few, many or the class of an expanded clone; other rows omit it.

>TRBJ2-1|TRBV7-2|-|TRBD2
CASSLGGGALGEQFF
TGTGCCAGCAGCTTAGGCGGGGGGGCTCTGGGAGAGCAGTTCTTC
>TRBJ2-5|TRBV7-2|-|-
CASSLRLSAETQYF
TGTGCCAGCAGCTTACGGCTTAGCGCAGAGACCCAGTACTTC
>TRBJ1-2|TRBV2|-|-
CASSHPGHLYNYGYTF
TGTGCCAGCAGCCATCCGGGACACCTTTATAACTATGGCTACACCTTC
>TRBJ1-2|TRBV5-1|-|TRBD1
CASTRDSLNYGYTF
TGCGCCAGCACCCGGGACAGCCTAAACTATGGCTACACCTTC
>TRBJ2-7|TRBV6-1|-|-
CASSVRTDKLYEQYF
TGTGCCAGCAGCGTAAGGACGGATAAACTGTACGAGCAGTACTTC
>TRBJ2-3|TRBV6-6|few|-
CASSLDKYTQYF
TGTGCCAGCAGCCTAGACAAGTATACGCAGTATTTT
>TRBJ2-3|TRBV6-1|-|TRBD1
CASRGTGGGTDTQYF
TGTGCCAGCAGGGGGACAGGGGGGGGCACAGATACGCAGTATTTT
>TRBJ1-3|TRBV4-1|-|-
CASSQEGRSGNTIYF
TGCGCCAGCAGCCAAGAGGGCAGGTCTGGAAACACCATATATTTT
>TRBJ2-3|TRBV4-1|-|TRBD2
CASSQDGVAGGWDTQYF
TGCGCCAGCAGCCAAGATGGGGTAGCGGGGGGATGGGATACGCAGTATTTT
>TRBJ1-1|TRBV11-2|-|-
CASQGQNTEAFF
TGTGCCAGCCAGGGGCAGAACACTGAAGCTTTCTTT
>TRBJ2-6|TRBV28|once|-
CASSKNRLTQSRANVLTF
TGTGCCAGCAGTAAAAATCGCTTGACACAAAGTCGGGCCAACGTCCTGACTTTC
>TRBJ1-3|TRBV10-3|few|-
CAIRRGELSGNTIYF
TGTGCCATTCGCCGGGGGGAGCTCTCTGGAAACACCATATATTTT
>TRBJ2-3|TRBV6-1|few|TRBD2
CASIRGGGNQYF
TGTGCCAGCATTCGCGGCGGGGGTAACCAGTATTTT
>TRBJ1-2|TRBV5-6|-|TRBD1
CASSTGTGPYGYTF
TGTGCCAGCAGCACCGGGACAGGGCCCTATGGCTACACCTTC
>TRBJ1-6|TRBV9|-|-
CASSESPNSPLHF
TGTGCCAGCAGCGAGTCCCCCAATTCACCCCTCCACTTT
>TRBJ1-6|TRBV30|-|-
CATKQLGLDNSPLHF
TGTGCCACAAAACAGCTGGGACTCGATAATTCACCCCTCCACTTT
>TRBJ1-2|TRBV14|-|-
CASSGSGHGYTF
TGTGCCAGCAGTGGTTCGGGGCATGGCTACACCTTC
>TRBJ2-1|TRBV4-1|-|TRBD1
CASSPGTVLGEQFF
TGCGCCAGCAGCCCGGGGACAGTGTTGGGTGAGCAGTTCTTC
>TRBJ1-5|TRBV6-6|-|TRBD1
CASSLTGTVNQPQHF
TGTGCCAGCAGTTTAACCGGGACAGTCAATCAGCCCCAGCATTTT
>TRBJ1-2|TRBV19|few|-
CASSIVGQLNYGYTF
TGTGCCAGTAGTATAGTTGGGCAGCTCAACTATGGCTACACCTTC
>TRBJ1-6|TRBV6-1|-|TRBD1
CASSEGQGVHLHF
TGTGCCAGCAGTGAGGGACAGGGTGTGCACCTCCACTTT
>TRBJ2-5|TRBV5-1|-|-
CASNYQETQYF
TGCGCCAGCAACTATCAAGAGACCCAGTACTTC
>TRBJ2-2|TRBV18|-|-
CASSPDRNTGELFF
TGTGCCAGCTCTCCTGACAGGAACACCGGGGAGCTGTTTTTT
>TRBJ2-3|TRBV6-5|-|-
CASSYSQISTDTQYF
TGTGCCAGCAGTTACTCCCAAATTAGTACAGATACGCAGTATTTT
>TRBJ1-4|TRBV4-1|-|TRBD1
CASSYRDSGTEKLFF
TGCGCCAGCAGCTACAGGGACAGCGGGACAGAAAAACTGTTTTTT
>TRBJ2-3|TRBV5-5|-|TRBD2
CASSPPSGATDTQYF
TGTGCCAGCAGCCCCCCTAGCGGGGCCACAGATACGCAGTATTTT
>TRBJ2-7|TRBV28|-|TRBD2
CASSYLAGDQYEQYF
TGTGCCAGCAGCTACCTAGCGGGGGACCAATACGAGCAGTACTTC
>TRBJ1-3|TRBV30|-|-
CAWSPRRTGNTIYF
TGTGCCTGGAGTCCGAGACGAACTGGAAACACCATATATTTT
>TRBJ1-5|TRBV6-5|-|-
CASSYSPQPQHF
TGTGCCAGCAGTTACTCCCCCCAGCCCCAGCATTTT
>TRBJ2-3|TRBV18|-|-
CASSPETDTQYF
TGTGCCAGCTCACCAGAGACAGATACGCAGTATTTT
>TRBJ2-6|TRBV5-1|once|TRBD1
CASSKDGQGASRGANVLTF
TGCGCCAGCAGCAAGGACGGACAGGGGGCGTCTCGTGGGGCCAACGTCCTGACTTTC
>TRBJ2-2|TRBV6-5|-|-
CASRTDLVPGELFF
TGTGCCAGCAGGACAGATCTGGTGCCCGGGGAGCTGTTTTTT
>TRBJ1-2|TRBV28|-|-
CASRRPGPNGYTF
TGTGCCAGCAGACGACCGGGACCAAATGGCTACACCTTC
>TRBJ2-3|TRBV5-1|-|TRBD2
CASSLVWGTSGVTDTQYF
TGCGCCAGCAGCTTGGTGTGGGGGACTAGCGGGGTTACAGATACGCAGTATTTT
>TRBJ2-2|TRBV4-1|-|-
CASSQGSQGGRTGELFF
TGCGCCAGCAGCCAAGGGAGTCAGGGTGGGCGGACCGGGGAGCTGTTTTTT
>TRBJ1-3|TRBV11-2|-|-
CASSLSGAGNTIYF
TGTGCCAGCAGCTTATCCGGAGCTGGAAACACCATATATTTT
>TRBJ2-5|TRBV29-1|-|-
CSVGISGGFLETQYF
TGCAGCGTTGGGATCAGTGGGGGCTTCCTTGAGACCCAGTACTTC
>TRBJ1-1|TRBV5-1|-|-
CASSLAGGFNTEAFF
TGCGCCAGCAGCTTGGCCGGCGGGTTCAACACTGAAGCTTTCTTT
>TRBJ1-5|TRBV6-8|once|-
CAPRPKRLPNQPQHF
TGTGCCCCCCGGCCTAAACGGTTACCCAATCAGCCCCAGCATTTT
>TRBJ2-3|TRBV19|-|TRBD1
CASSIAGGRTDTQYF
TGTGCCAGTAGTATAGCAGGGGGCAGAACAGATACGCAGTATTTT
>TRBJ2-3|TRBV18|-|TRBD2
CASSSSLAGAPWNF
TGTGCCAGCTCATCATCCCTAGCGGGGGCCCCTTGGAATTTT
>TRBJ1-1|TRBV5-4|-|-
CASSRDRPSPFTEAFF
TGTGCCAGCAGCCGCGACAGGCCCTCACCCTTCACTGAAGCTTTCTTT
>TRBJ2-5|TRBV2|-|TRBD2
CASSEADSGGPTQYF
TGTGCCAGCAGTGAAGCTGATAGCGGGGGACCAACCCAGTACTTC
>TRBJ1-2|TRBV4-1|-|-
CASSPSPGRKGGGYTF
TGCGCCAGCAGCCCCTCTCCGGGACGTAAAGGAGGGGGCTACACCTTC
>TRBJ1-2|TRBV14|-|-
CASSQESAPPYLYGYTF
TGTGCCAGCAGCCAAGAGTCAGCCCCTCCATACCTCTATGGCTACACCTTC
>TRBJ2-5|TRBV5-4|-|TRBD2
CASSVQGLAGGTVQETQYF
TGTGCCAGCAGCGTACAAGGACTAGCGGGGGGAACGGTCCAAGAGACCCAGTACTTC
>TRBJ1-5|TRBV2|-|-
CASSQEQNQPQHF
TGTGCCAGCAGTCAGGAGCAGAATCAGCCCCAGCATTTT
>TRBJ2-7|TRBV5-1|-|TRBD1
CASSLGGQTYEQYF
TGCGCCAGCAGCTTAGGGGGACAGACCTACGAGCAGTACTTC